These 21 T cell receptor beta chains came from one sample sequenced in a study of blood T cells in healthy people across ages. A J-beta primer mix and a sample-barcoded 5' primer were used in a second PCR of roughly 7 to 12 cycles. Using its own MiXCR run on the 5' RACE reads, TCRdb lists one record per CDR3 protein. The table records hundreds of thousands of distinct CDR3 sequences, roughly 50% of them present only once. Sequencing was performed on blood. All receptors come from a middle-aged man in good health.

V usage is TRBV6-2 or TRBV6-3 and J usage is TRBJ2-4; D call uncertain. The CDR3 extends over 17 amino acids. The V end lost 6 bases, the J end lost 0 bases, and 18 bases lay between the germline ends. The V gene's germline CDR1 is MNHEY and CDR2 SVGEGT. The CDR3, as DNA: TGTGCCAGCAGCTACCTACTTAACCGGCTAGCCAAAAACATTCAGTACTTC. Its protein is CASSYLLNRLAKNIQYF.

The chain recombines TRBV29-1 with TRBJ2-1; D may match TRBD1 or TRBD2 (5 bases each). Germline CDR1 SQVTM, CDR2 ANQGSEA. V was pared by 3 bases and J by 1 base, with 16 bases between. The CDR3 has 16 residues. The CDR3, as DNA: TGCAGCGTTGAGGGGCAGAGAGGGTTGTCCTACAATGAGCAGTTCTTC. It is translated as CSVEGQRGLSYNEQFF.

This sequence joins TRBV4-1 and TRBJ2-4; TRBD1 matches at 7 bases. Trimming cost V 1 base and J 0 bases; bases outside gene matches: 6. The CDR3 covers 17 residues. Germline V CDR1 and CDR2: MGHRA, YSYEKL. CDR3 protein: CASSQVGQPLAKNIQYF. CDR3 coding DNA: TGCGCCAGCAGCCAAGTGGGACAGCCTCTAGCCAAAAACATTCAGTACTTC.

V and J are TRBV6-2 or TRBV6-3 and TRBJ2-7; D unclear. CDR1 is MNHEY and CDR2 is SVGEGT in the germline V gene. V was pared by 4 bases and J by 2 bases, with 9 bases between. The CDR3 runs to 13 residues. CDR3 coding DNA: TGTGCCAGCAGTTGGGTTAGGGCCTACGAGCAGTACTTC. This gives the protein CASSWVRAYEQYF.

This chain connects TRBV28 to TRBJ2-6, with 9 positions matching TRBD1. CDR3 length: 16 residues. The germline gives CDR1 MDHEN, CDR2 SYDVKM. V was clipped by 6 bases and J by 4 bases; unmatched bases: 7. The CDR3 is CASRSQGAGGANVLTF. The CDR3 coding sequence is TGTGCCAGCAGATCACAGGGGGCGGGCGGGGCCAACGTCCTGACTTTC.

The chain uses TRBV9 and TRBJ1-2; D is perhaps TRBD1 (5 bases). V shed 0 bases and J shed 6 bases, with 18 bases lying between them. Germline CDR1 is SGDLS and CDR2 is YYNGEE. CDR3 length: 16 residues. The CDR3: CASSVGGQGQLNGYTF. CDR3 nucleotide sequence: TGTGCCAGCAGCGTAGGAGGGCAGGGCCAACTCAATGGCTACACCTTC.

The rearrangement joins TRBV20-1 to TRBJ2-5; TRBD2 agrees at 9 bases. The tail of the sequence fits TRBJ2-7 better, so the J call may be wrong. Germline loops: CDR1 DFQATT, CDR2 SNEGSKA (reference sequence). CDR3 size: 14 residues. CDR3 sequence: CSAIIAGETYEQYF. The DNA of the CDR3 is TGCAGTGCTATAATAGCGGGAGAAACCTACGAGCAGTACTTC.

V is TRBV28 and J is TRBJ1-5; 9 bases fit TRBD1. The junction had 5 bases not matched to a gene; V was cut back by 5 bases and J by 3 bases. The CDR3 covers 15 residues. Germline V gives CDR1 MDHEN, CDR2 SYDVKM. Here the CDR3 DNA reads TGTGCCAGCAGTCCGGACAGGGGTTACAATCAGCCCCAGCATTTT. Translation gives CASSPDRGYNQPQHF.

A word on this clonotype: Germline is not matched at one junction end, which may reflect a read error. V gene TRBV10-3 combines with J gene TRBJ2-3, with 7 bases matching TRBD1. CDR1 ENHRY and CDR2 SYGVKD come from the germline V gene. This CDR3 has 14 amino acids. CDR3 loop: CAITDRLSTDMQYF. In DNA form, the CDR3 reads TGTGCCATCACGGACAGGCTTAGCACAGATATGCAGTATTTT.

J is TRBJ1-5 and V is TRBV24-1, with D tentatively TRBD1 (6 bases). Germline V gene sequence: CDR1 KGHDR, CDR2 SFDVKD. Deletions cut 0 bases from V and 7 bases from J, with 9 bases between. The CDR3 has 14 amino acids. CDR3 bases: TGTGCCACCAGTGATTTGAACAGGGAACAGCCCCAGCATTTT. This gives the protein CATSDLNREQPQHF.

CDR3 residues: CASSQSGSKNSPLHF. CDR3 nucleotide sequence: TGTGCCAGCAGTCAAAGCGGCAGCAAAAATTCACCCCTCCACTTT. V gene TRBV7-6 combines with J gene TRBJ1-6; D ambiguous. V dropped 6 bases and J dropped 7 bases, with 16 bases sitting between them. CDR3 length: 15 amino acids. Germline-derived CDR1 and CDR2 are SGHVS and FNYEAQ.

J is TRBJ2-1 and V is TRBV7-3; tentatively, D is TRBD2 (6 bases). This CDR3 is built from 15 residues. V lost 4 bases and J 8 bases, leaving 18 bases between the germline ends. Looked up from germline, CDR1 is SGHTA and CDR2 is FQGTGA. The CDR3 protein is CASSSALMSGDEQFF. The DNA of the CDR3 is TGTGCCAGCAGCTCCGCCCTTATGTCGGGGGATGAGCAGTTCTTC.

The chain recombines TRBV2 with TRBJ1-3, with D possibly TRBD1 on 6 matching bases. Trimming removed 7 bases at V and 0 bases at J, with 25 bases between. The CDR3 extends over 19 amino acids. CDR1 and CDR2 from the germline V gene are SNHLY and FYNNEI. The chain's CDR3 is CASTFTTGQFLGSGNTIYF. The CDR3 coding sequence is TGTGCCAGCACCTTCACCACAGGACAGTTCTTAGGCTCTGGAAACACCATATATTTT.

The CDR3: CASSSSGQYF. The CDR3 DNA reads TGTGCCAGCAGTTCCTCCGGGCAGTACTTC. The chain employs TRBV28 and TRBJ2-7; D remains ambiguous. This CDR3 has 10 residues. Germline-derived CDR1 and CDR2 are MDHEN and SYDVKM. Trimming left V 4 bases short and J 9 bases short, with 7 bases between.

The CDR3 reads CASSKGNRASNYGYTF. CDR3 DNA sequence: TGTGCCAGCAGTAAAGGAAACAGGGCCTCTAACTATGGCTACACCTTC. The rearrangement uses TRBV27 and TRBJ1-2; tentatively, D is TRBD1 (6 bases). The CDR3 has 16 amino acids. CDR1 is MNHEY, CDR2 SMNVEV, per germline (reference sequence). The V end was cut by 5 bases, the J end by 0 bases, with 16 bases between.

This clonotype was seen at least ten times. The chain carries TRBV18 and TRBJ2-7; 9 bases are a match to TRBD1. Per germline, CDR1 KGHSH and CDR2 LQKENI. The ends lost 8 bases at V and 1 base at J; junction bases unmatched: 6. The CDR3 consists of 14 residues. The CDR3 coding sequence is TGTGCCAGCAGCCCCGGGACAGGGTCCTACGAGCAGTACTTC. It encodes CASSPGTGSYEQYF.

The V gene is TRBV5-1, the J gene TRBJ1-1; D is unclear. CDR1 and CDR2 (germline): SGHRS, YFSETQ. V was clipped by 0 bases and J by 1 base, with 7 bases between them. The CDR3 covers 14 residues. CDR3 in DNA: TGCGCCAGCAGCTTGGTCGAGCAGAACACTGAAGCTTTCTTT. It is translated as CASSLVEQNTEAFF.

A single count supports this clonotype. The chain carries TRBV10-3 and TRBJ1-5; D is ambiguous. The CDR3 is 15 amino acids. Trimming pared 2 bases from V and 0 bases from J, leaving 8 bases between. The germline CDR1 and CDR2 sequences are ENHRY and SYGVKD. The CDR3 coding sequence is TGTGCCATCAGTGAGGCGATTTATAGCAATCAGCCCCAGCATTTT. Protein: CAISEAIYSNQPQHF.

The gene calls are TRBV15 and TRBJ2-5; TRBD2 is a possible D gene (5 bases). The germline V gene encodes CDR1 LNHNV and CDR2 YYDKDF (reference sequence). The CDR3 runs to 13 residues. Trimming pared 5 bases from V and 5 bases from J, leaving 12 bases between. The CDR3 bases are TGTGCCACCAGCTCGACGGGGAAGGAGACCCAGTACTTC. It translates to CATSSTGKETQYF.

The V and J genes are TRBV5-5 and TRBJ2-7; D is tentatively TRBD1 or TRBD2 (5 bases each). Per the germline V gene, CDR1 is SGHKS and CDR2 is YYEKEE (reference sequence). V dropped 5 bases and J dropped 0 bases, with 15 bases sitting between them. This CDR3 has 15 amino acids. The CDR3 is CASRFRDGSSYEQYF. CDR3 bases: TGTGCCAGCAGATTCCGGGACGGTAGCTCCTACGAGCAGTACTTC.

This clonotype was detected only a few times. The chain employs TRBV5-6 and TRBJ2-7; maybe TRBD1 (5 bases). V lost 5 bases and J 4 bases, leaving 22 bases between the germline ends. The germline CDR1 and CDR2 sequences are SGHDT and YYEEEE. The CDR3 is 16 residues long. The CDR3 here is CASSQHPGNGAYEQYF. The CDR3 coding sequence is TGTGCCAGCAGTCAGCACCCCGGAAATGGGGCGTACGAGCAGTACTTC.